The 8 T cell receptor beta chains in this list originate from one sample, sequenced in a study of blood T cell repertoires in COVID-19. Profiled with immunoSEQ multiplex PCR; TCRdb holds only in-frame clones, not every one. The table lists about 160,000 clones, just under 80% of them singletons. Sequencing was done on a sample of peripheral blood. All receptors derive from a woman older than 75 with acute or convalescent COVID-19.

This clone was found a few times. V and J are TRBV4-1 and TRBJ1-5, with 9 positions matching TRBD1. CDR1 MGHRA and CDR2 YSYEKL come from the germline V gene. The J segment lost 6 bases and the V segment lost 0 bases, leaving 15 bases of the junction unmatched. This CDR3 is built from 19 residues. CDR3 sequence: CASSQDPFRDRVRGQPQHF. CDR3 coding DNA: TGCGCCAGCAGCCAAGACCCTTTCCGGGACAGGGTTCGAGGTCAGCCCCAGCATTTT.

This chain links TRBV18 with TRBJ2-1, with D tentatively TRBD1 (5 bases). V shed 3 bases and J shed 10 bases, with 10 bases lying between them. This CDR3 comprises 12 residues. The germline V gene has CDR1 KGHSH and CDR2 LQKENI. The CDR3 DNA follows: TGTGCCAGCTCACCGACGAAGGGGGAGCAGTTCTTC. Translated: CASSPTKGEQFF. The full variable domain, in which reference TRBV18 and TRBJ2-1 provide the parts outside the CDR3, is NAGVMQNPRHLVRRRGQEARLRCSPMKGHSHVYWYRQLPEEGLKFMVYLQKENIIDESGMPKERFSAEFPKEGPSILRIQQVVRGDSAAYFCASSPTKGEQFFGPGTRLTVL.

The genes are TRBV5-1 and TRBJ2-3; no clear D. With 0 bases removed from V and 3 bases from J, the gap between germline ends came to 14 bases. This CDR3 contains 16 residues. In germline, CDR1 is SGHRS, CDR2 YFSETQ. CDR3 in DNA: TGCGCCAGCAGCTTGGAGAGGATCACGGTTACAGATACGCAGTATTTT. Translated: CASSLERITVTDTQYF.

This chain joins TRBV6-2 or TRBV6-3 and TRBJ2-1; 16 bases line up with TRBD2. The CDR3 is 20 amino acids. Per the germline V gene, CDR1 is MNHEY and CDR2 is SVGEGT. V lost 0 bases, J lost 6 bases, and 11 bases stayed unmatched. Here the CDR3 reads CASSYSTGTSGRVNINEQFF. The CDR3 DNA is TGTGCCAGCAGTTACTCGACGGGGACTAGCGGGAGGGTCAATATCAATGAGCAGTTCTTC.

The gene calls are TRBV7-9 and TRBJ2-2; unclear D gene. V lost 0 bases, J lost 0 bases, and 17 bases lay in between. Germline CDR1 SEHNR, CDR2 FQNEAQ (reference sequence). The CDR3 runs to 19 residues. CDR3 sequence reads: CASSLAFMRQPSNTGELFF. CDR3 nucleotides: TGTGCCAGCAGCTTAGCGTTTATGCGGCAACCTTCGAACACCGGGGAGCTGTTTTTT.

This clone was counted only a few times. The J gene is TRBJ1-2, the V gene TRBV18; the match to TRBD1 covers 9 bases. Germline lookup yields CDR1 KGHSH and CDR2 LQKENI. J lost 0 bases, V lost 3 bases, and 11 bases had no gene match. The CDR3 has 18 amino acids. The CDR3 spells CASSPGQGTGLSNYGYTF. The DNA for the CDR3 is TGTGCCAGCTCACCCGGACAGGGGACGGGCCTCTCTAACTATGGCTACACCTTC.

The gene calls are TRBV27 and TRBJ2-3; the match to TRBD2 covers 12 bases. The ends lost 6 bases at V and 5 bases at J; junction bases unmatched: 3. The CDR3 sequence is 14 residues long. The germline CDR1 and CDR2 sequences are MNHEY and SMNVEV (reference sequence). DNA of the CDR3: TGTGCCAGCAGACAACTAGCGGGGGGAGATACGCAGTATTTT. As protein: CASRQLAGGDTQYF.

The chain has TRBV5-4 and TRBJ1-1, with 11 positions matching TRBD1. The V segment lost 4 bases and the J segment 5 bases; nucleotides outside the gene matches: 4. The germline V gene has CDR1 SGHNT and CDR2 YYREEE (reference sequence). This CDR3 region has 14 residues. The CDR3 here is CASSRGQGETEAFF. Written as DNA, the CDR3 is TGTGCCAGCAGCCGGGGACAGGGGGAAACTGAAGCTTTCTTT.